This record concerns one T cell receptor beta chain sequence. The data originate from a study of T cells in Graves' hyperthyroidism and ophthalmopathy. Amplification yielded TCR beta CDR3 regions, with RNA transcripts as the source. An initial round of RT-PCR targeting the TCR CDR3 relied on the HTBI primer set. TCRdb itself ran the multiplex PCR reads through MiXCR, one entry per CDR3 protein. The data contain under 70,000 distinct CDR3 sequences, about 57% of them singletons. From germline, CDR1 is LGHDT and CDR2 YNNKEL (reference sequence). The CDR3 spans 16 residues. V lost 4 bases to trimming and J lost 0 bases, with 13 bases between them.

This TCR came from a woman aged 55-75 years with Graves' ophthalmopathy. The chain joins TRBV3-1 to TRBJ1-3; a possible D gene is TRBD1 (6 bases). Input material: blood. The CDR3 region has the DNA TGTGCCAGCAGCCGAGCGGCGGGGGCCTCTGGAAACACCATATATTTT. It specifies CASSRAAGASGNTIYF.